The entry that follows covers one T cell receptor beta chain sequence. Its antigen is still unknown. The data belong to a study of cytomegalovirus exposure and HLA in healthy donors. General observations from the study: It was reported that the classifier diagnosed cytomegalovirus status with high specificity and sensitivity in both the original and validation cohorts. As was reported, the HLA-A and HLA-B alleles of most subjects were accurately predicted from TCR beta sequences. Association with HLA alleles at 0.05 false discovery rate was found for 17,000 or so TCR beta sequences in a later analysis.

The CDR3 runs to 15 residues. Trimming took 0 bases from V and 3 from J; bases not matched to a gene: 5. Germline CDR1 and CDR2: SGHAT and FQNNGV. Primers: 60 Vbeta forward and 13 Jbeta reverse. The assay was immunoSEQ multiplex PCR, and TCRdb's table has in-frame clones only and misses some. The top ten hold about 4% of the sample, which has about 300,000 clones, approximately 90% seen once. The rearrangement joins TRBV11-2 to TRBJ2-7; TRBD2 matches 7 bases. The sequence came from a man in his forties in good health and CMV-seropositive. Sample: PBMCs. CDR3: CASSLEPGRGYEQYF. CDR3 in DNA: TGTGCCAGCAGCTTAGAACCAGGGAGGGGCTACGAGCAGTACTTC.